This T cell receptor (beta chain) was obtained from a study of technical replicates of blood from a few donors (dated by TCRdb to about 2017). This clone was seen only a few times. Its target antigen remains unknown. No per-base quality is available; no much larger clone lies one base away. Library creation used the immunoSEQ multiplex PCR assay. TCRdb provides this immuneACCESS table in a form limited to in-frame rearrangements. Some clones are lacking; in checked studies, under half of them reflect an unresolved V gene, and why the rest are absent is not known. The sample contains tens of thousands of clones, approximately 94% of them found a single time. The ten largest clones capture 0.3% to 0.5% of the sample. From a lookup of the germline V gene, CDR1 and CDR2 are SGHNT and YENEEA. The CDR3 runs 14 amino acids, cysteine and phenylalanine included. Only CDR3 DNA is held: 42 bases, read in frame from base 1. V is clipped by 5 bases and J by 2 bases, and the sequence between their germline boundaries is 12 bases long.

The TCR sequence derives from a human donor in good health. Sample: T cells isolated from PBMCs. The rearrangement combines TRBV11-3 with TRBJ1-2; the D gene is perhaps TRBD1, from 6 matching bases. The nucleotide sequence reads as follows: TGTGCCAGCAGCCCCCGACAGGTCAACTATGGCTACACCTTC. This translates into CASSPRQVNYGYTF.